Each of the 7 T cell receptor beta chains below was sequenced from the same sample in a study of T cells after yellow fever vaccination. MiXCR was run by TCRdb on the 5' RACE reads, yielding one entry per CDR3 protein. The data show over 130,000 distinct CDR3 sequences, 7% to 9% seen once. The sequences come from CD4+ T cells sorted from PBMCs, collected 5 days after the yellow fever booster vaccination. The receptors stem from a man aged 30-40 years who received the YFV17D yellow fever vaccine.

This clonotype was counted at least ten times. The CDR3 here is CASSPQMNQPQHF. Here the CDR3 DNA reads TGTGCCAGCAGCCCTCAGATGAATCAGCCCCAGCATTTT. The chain links TRBV7-2 to TRBJ1-5; no clear D gene. The germline V gene has CDR1 SGHTA and CDR2 FQGNSA. The CDR3 runs 13 residues. The ends were cut back, 5 bases at V and 4 bases at J, with 9 bases in the middle.

This clonotype was observed a handful of times. The chain combines TRBV4-3 with TRBJ2-3; perhaps TRBD1 as D (6 bases). Trimming pared 0 bases from V and 1 base from J, leaving 11 bases between. CDR1 is LGHNA, CDR2 YSLEER, per germline. There are 16 residues in the CDR3. Here the CDR3 DNA reads TGCGCCAGCAGCCAAGAAATGGGACACCGCACAGATACGCAGTATTTT. Its translation: CASSQEMGHRTDTQYF.

The genes are TRBV15 and TRBJ2-5; tentatively, D is TRBD2 (6 bases). Germline loops: CDR1 LNHNV, CDR2 YYDKDF (reference sequence). V lost 3 bases, J lost 1 base, and 9 bases lay in between. The CDR3 contains 14 residues. The CDR3 DNA reads as TGTGCCACCAGCAGGGGGGGACTCCAAGAGACCCAGTACTTC. Translated: CATSRGGLQETQYF.

Of note for this clonotype: A much bigger clone sits one base away, suggesting this may be a read error. The chain links TRBV20-1 to TRBJ2-7; D may be TRBD1 (6 bases). V was shortened by 5 bases and J by 3 bases, with 20 bases between the two germline ends. Germline V gene sequence: CDR1 DFQATT, CDR2 SNEGSKA (reference sequence). The CDR3 extends over 15 amino acids. This CDR3 is CSAPQRGYRCYEQYF. The CDR3 region has the DNA TGCAGTGCTCCTCAAAGGGGGTACAGATGCTACGAGCAGTACTTC.

There are many counts of this clonotype. The V and J genes are TRBV5-1 and TRBJ2-2, with 8 nucleotides matching TRBD2. The CDR3 extends over 15 amino acids. V shed 6 bases, J shed 4 bases, and the junction held 8 bases outside the gene matches. Germline values: CDR1 SGHRS, CDR2 YFSETQ. Here the CDR3 reads CASTPLAGGTGELFF. CDR3 sequence (DNA): TGCGCCAGCACCCCACTTGCGGGAGGCACCGGGGAGCTGTTTTTT.

With respect to this clonotype: A much larger clonotype is one base distant, so this may be a read error. The CDR3 region has the DNA TGTGCCAGATCACCCGAGGATACGCAGTATTTT. Encoded protein: CARSPEDTQYF. The chain is built from TRBV18 and TRBJ2-3; D is uncertain. The CDR3 sequence is 11 residues long. Germline V gene data show CDR1 as KGHSH and CDR2 as LQKENI.

This clonotype was observed many times. The V and J genes are TRBV7-9 and TRBJ2-1, with no clear D. V shed 2 bases and J shed 8 bases, with 10 bases lying between them. The CDR3 is 13 amino acids. Per germline, CDR1 SEHNR and CDR2 FQNEAQ (reference sequence). CDR3 loop: CASSLSVRDEQFF. In DNA form, the CDR3 reads TGTGCCAGCAGCTTATCTGTCCGGGATGAGCAGTTCTTC. Full variable domain (remainder filled in from reference TRBV7-9 and TRBJ2-1): DTGVSQNPRHKITKRGQNVTFRCDPISEHNRLYWYRQTLGQGPEFLTYFQNEAQLEKSRLLSDRFSAERPKGSFSTLEIQRTEQGDSAMYLCASSLSVRDEQFFGPGTRLTVL.